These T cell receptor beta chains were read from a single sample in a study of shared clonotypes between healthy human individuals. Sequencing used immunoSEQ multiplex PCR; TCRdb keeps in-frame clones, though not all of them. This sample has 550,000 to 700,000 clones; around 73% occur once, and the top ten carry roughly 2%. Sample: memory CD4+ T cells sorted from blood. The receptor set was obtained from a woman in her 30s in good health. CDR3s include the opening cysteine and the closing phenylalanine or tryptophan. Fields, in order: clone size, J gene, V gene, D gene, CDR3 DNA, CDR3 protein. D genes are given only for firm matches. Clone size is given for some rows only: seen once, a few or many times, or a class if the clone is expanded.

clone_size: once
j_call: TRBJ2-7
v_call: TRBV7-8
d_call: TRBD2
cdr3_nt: TGTGCCAGCAGCCAAACCGGGACTAGCCTTACCGAGCAGTACTTC
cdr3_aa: CASSQTGTSLTEQYF

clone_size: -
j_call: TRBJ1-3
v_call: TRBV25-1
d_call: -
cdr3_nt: TGTGCCAGCAGTGATGCGGCGGGGCCCGTTGCGGGTGGAAACACCATATATTTT
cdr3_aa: CASSDAAGPVAGGNTIYF

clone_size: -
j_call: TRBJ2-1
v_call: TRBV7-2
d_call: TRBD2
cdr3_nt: TGTGCCAGCAGCTTGGGACTAGCCTCTGAGCAGTTCTTC
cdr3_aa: CASSLGLASEQFF

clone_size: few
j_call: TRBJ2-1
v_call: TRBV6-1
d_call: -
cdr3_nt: TGTGCCAGCAGCCTGCTTTCGGGAGATAGCAATGAGCAGTTCTTC
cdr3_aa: CASSLLSGDSNEQFF

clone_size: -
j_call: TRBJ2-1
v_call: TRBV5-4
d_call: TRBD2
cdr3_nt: TGTGCCAGCAGCTTGATGGAGACTAGCGGGAGAGCAGCGCAGTTCTTC
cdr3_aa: CASSLMETSGRAAQFF

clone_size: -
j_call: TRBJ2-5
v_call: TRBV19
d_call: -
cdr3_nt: TGTGCCAGTAGTTGGCAGGGGCGCGTGGAGACCCAGTACTTC
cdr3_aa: CASSWQGRVETQYF

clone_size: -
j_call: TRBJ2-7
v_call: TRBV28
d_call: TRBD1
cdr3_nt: TGTGCCAGCATCTCTTCGACCGGGACAGATTACGAGCAGTACTTC
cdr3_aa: CASISSTGTDYEQYF

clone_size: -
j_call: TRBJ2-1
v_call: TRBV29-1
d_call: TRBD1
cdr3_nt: TGCAGCGTTGAGAGTAGGGGGCGCCCCGGCAATGAGCAGTTCTTC
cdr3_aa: CSVESRGRPGNEQFF

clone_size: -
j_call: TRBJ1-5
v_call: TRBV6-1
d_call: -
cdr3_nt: TGTGCCAGCAGTCGGGATTTCCGCCAGCCCCAGCATTTT
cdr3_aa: CASSRDFRQPQHF

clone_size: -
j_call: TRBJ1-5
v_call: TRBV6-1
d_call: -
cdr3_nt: TGTGCCAGCTCCGGACACGGCAATCAGCCCCAGCATTTT
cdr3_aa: CASSGHGNQPQHF

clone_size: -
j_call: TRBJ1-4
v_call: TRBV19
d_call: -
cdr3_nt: TGTGCCAGTAGTTATCAGACAGCGAAGGGTGAAAAACTGTTTTTT
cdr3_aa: CASSYQTAKGEKLFF

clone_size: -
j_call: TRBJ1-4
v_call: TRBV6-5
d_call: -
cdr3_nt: TGTGCCAGCAGTTACAGGGGAAGAGGTGAAAAACTGTTTTTT
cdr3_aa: CASSYRGRGEKLFF

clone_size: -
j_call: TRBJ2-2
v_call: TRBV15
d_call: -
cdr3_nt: TGTGCCACCAGCAGCGGGGTGGGCACCGGGGAGCTGTTTTTT
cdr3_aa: CATSSGVGTGELFF

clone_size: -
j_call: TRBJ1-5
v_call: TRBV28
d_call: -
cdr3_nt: TGTGCCAGCAGTCACGGGGCAGGGGTGAAGTATAGCAATCAGCCCCAGCATTTT
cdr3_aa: CASSHGAGVKYSNQPQHF

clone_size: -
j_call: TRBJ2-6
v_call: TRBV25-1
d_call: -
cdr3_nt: TGTGCCAGCAGTGAACCCGCGGCTGACTCTGGGGCCAACGTCCTGACTTTC
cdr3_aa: CASSEPAADSGANVLTF

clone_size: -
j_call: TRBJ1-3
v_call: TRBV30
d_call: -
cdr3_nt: TGTGCCTGGACTATTACAGGCTCTGGAAACACCATATATTTT
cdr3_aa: CAWTITGSGNTIYF

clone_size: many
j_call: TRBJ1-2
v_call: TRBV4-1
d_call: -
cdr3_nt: TGCGCCAGCAGCCGAGGTGAAGGGTCGGGAGGACGTGGCTACACCTTC
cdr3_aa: CASSRGEGSGGRGYTF

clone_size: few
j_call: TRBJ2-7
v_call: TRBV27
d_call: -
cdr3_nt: TGTGCCAGCAGACGACTAGTCCTATCCTACGAGCAGTACTTC
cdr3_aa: CASRRLVLSYEQYF

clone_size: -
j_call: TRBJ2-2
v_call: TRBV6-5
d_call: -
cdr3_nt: TGTGCCAGCAGTTACTCCCGGGGAGCGAACACCGGGGAGCTGTTTTTT
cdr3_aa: CASSYSRGANTGELFF

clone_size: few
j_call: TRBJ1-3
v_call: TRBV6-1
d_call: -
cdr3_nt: TGTGCCAGCACTCAACCGGAGGGGGACACCATATATTTT
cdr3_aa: CASTQPEGDTIYF

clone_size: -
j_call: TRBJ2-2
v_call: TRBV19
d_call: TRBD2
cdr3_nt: TGTGCCAGTAGTATGTCCAGCGGGAGTTCCGGGGAGCTGTTTTTT
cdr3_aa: CASSMSSGSSGELFF

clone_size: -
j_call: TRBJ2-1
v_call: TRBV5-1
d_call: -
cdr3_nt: TGCGCCAGCAGCTTGCCTAAGAATGAGCAGTTCTTC
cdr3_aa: CASSLPKNEQFF

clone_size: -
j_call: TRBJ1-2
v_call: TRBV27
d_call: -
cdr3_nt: TGTGCCAGCAGTTTCCCCGTGGGCAAGGGGGGGAGCTACACCTTC
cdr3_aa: CASSFPVGKGGSYTF

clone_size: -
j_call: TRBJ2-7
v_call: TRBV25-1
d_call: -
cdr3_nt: TGTGCCAGCAGTGAACCCGGGAGAGCCTACGAGCAGTACTTC
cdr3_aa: CASSEPGRAYEQYF

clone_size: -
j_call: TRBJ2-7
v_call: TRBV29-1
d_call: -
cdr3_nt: TGCAGCGTTTCCGGACAACGGTACGAGCAGTACTTC
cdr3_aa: CSVSGQRYEQYF

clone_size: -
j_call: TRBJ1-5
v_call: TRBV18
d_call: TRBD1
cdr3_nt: TGTGCCAGCTCCTGGCAGGGGGCTTCTGATCAGCCCCAGCATTTT
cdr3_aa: CASSWQGASDQPQHF

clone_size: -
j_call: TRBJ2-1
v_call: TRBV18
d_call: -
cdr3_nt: TGTGCCAGCTCACCCCCCCCAGCGGGACAGAGCAATGAGCAGTTCTTC
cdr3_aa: CASSPPPAGQSNEQFF

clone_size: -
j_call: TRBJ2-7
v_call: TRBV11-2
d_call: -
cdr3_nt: TGTGCCAGCAGCTTACGAGCCCGGGACATGCCCTACGAGCAGTACTTC
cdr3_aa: CASSLRARDMPYEQYF

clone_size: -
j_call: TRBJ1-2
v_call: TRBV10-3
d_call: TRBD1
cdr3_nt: TGTGCCATCAGTGAGGGACAGGACTATGGCTACACCTTC
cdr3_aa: CAISEGQDYGYTF

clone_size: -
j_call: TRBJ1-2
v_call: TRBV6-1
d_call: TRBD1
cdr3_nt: TGTGCCAGCAGTGCAGGGACAGGGTTGAACTATGGCTACACCTTC
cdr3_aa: CASSAGTGLNYGYTF

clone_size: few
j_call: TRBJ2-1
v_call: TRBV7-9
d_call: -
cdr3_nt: TGTGCCAGCAGCCCTCCATTGGACGGTTACAATGAGCAGTTCTTC
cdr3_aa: CASSPPLDGYNEQFF

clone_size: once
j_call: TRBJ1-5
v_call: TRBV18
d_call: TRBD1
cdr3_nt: TGTGCCAGCTCGGCCGGGACAGGGGGTCAGCCCCAGCATTTT
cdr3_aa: CASSAGTGGQPQHF

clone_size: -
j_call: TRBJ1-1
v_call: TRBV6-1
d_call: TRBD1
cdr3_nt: TGTGCCAGCAGTGGTCAGGGGGCCACTGAAGCTTTCTTT
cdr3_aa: CASSGQGATEAFF

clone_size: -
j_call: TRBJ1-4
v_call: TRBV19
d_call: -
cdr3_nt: TGTGCCAGTAGTCTCCAACCCCCGGCCCTAGGAGAAAAACTGTTTTTT
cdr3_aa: CASSLQPPALGEKLFF

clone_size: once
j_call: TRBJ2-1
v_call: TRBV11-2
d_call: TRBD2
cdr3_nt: TGTGCCGGAAAGAGCGGGAGGTCTGGGGGGCAGTTCTTC
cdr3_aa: CAGKSGRSGGQFF

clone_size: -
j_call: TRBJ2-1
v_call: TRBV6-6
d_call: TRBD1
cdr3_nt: TGTGCCAGCAGTTTGGACAGGCTTGAGCAGTTCTTC
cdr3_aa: CASSLDRLEQFF

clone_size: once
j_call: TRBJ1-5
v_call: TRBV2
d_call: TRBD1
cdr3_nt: TGTGCCAGCAGTGAAGGAGCAGGGGGTCTTAGCAATCAGCCCCAGCATTTT
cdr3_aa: CASSEGAGGLSNQPQHF

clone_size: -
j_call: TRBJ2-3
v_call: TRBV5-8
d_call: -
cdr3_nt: TGTGCCAGCAGCTTATTAAGGAGGGGGGGCACAGATACGCAGTATTTT
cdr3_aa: CASSLLRRGGTDTQYF

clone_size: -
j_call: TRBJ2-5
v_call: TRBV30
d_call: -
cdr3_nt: TGTGCCTGGAGGGAAACAGGGTCCGGAGCGACCCAGTACTTC
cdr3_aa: CAWRETGSGATQYF